This TCR beta chain appears in the sequencing data of a study of tumor and adjacent non-tumor tissue in lung cancer. Study details: Patients comprised approximately eleven adenocarcinoma, 2 squamous cell carcinoma and 1 small cell lung cancer. Study-level points and caveats: Normal lung showed higher cumulative top 100 clone frequency than tumor.

The CDR3 sequence is 11 residues long. CDR1 is MNHEY and CDR2 is SVGAGI in the germline V gene. V lost 11 bases and J lost 6, with 13 bases in between. On this clonotype: Its target is not known.

A modified ARM-PCR protocol with three rounds of nested PCR amplified TCRbeta. MiXCR was run by TCRdb on the multiplex PCR reads, yielding one entry per CDR3 protein. The sample shows 65,000 to 80,000 distinct CDR3 sequences, around three quarters of them seen only once. No cell sorting was done before RNA was extracted from the tissue. Between August and November 2014, newly diagnosed, chemotherapy-naive lung cancer patients underwent thoracic surgery in China. J is TRBJ1-1 and V is TRBV6-5, with D possibly matching TRBD1 (5 bases). The sequence derives from a man aged 55 to 70 with non-small cell lung cancer. The sample was lung tumor tissue. CDR3 nucleotide sequence: TGTGCCGACAGTTACAGAGCTGAAGCTTTCTTT. Its translation: CADSYRAEAFF.